This is a list of T cell receptor beta chains from one sample in a study of blood T cell repertoires in COVID-19. Profiled with immunoSEQ multiplex PCR; TCRdb holds only in-frame clones, not every one. The table shows around 130,000 clones, with 75% to 90% occurring only once. The sequenced sample was PBMCs or T cells enriched from blood (not recorded which). The receptors originated from a man aged 30 to 45 who had recovered from COVID-19. Each CDR3 is given with its conserved first and last residue. A D gene is named only where the DNA matches it firmly. Some rows mark clone size as missing; the rest say once, few, many or name a class of expanded clone.

V gene	D gene	J gene	clone size	CDR3 protein	CDR3 DNA
TRBV12-3/TRBV12-4	.	TRBJ2-5	.	CASSLAPETQYF	TGTGCCAGCAGCCTGGCCCCAGAGACCCAGTACTTC
TRBV5-1	.	TRBJ2-3	.	CASSLGQSSTDTQYF	TGCGCCAGCAGCTTGGGACAGAGTAGCACAGATACGCAGTATTTT
TRBV7-9	.	TRBJ1-4	few	CASSFQNEKLFF	TGTGCCAGCAGCTTTCAGAATGAAAAACTGTTTTTT
TRBV7-9	.	TRBJ1-4	.	CASSSHRTLGEKLFF	TGTGCCAGCAGCTCACATAGGACATTGGGAGAAAAACTGTTTTTT
TRBV2	.	TRBJ2-6	.	CASKGERDSGANVLTF	TGTGCCAGCAAGGGAGAACGAGACTCTGGGGCCAACGTCCTGACTTTC
TRBV19	.	TRBJ2-5	.	CASTPDREGQETQYF	TGTGCCAGTACCCCGGACAGGGAGGGCCAAGAGACCCAGTACTTC
TRBV19	.	TRBJ1-1	.	CASSDQIGGRVNTEAFF	TGTGCCAGTAGTGACCAGATCGGGGGGCGCGTGAACACTGAAGCTTTCTTT
TRBV10-3	TRBD2	TRBJ2-2	many	CAISESAAGDGELFF	TGTGCCATCAGTGAGTCAGCAGCGGGGGACGGGGAGCTGTTTTTT
TRBV3-1/TRBV3-2	TRBD1	TRBJ2-3	.	CASSQTGMPADTQYF	TGTGCCAGCAGCCAGACAGGGATGCCGGCAGATACGCAGTATTTT
TRBV5-1	.	TRBJ1-1	.	CASSLDGGGPRSEAFF	TGCGCCAGCAGCTTGGATGGTGGAGGCCCGAGGTCTGAAGCTTTCTTT
TRBV5-1	TRBD1	TRBJ1-2	.	CASSLTGENYGYTF	TGCGCCAGCAGCTTGACAGGGGAGAACTATGGCTACACCTTC
TRBV10-1	TRBD1	TRBJ2-1	.	CASSEKGTGGLSEQFF	TGCGCCAGCAGTGAGAAAGGGACAGGGGGGCTCTCGGAGCAGTTCTTC
TRBV11-2	TRBD2	TRBJ2-7	once	CASSLGTSGAYEQYF	TGTGCCAGCAGCCTCGGGACTAGCGGCGCCTACGAGCAGTACTTC
TRBV21-1	.	TRBJ1-5	.	CASSKTRAGANNQPQHF	TGTGCCAGCAGCAAAACCAGGGCAGGGGCGAACAATCAGCCCCAGCATTTT
TRBV5-1	TRBD2	TRBJ2-2	.	CASSLYGGTVGELFF	TGCGCCAGCAGCTTGTACGGGGGGACTGTCGGGGAGCTGTTTTTT
TRBV15	.	TRBJ1-6	.	CATSRDQGLNSPLHF	TGTGCCACCAGCAGAGACCAGGGTTTGAATTCACCCCTCCACTTT
TRBV12-3/TRBV12-4	.	TRBJ2-4	.	CASSPRAKNIQYF	TGTGCCAGCAGCCCCCGGGCCAAAAACATTCAGTACTTC
TRBV5-1	TRBD1	TRBJ1-6	.	CASRTGGGSPLHF	TGCGCCAGCCGAACAGGGGGCGGTTCACCCCTCCACTTT
TRBV2	TRBD1	TRBJ1-5	.	CASSAKTGGVSNQPQHF	TGTGCCAGCAGTGCAAAGACAGGGGGGGTGAGCAATCAGCCCCAGCATTTT
TRBV18	.	TRBJ2-5	.	CASSPDKEETQYF	TGTGCCAGCTCACCAGACAAAGAAGAGACCCAGTACTTC
TRBV10-3	.	TRBJ2-2	.	CATSSGNTGELFF	TGTGCCACCTCCTCAGGGAACACCGGGGAGCTGTTTTTT
TRBV27	.	TRBJ2-1	.	CASSYRGGNNEQFF	TGTGCCAGCAGTTACAGGGGGGGGAACAATGAGCAGTTCTTC
TRBV5-6	TRBD1	TRBJ1-1	.	CASSLWTGGLNTEAFF	TGTGCCAGCAGCCTTTGGACAGGGGGGTTGAACACTGAAGCTTTCTTT
TRBV2	.	TRBJ1-2	.	CAILLGLGGYTF	TGTGCCATCCTTCTCGGGTTGGGTGGCTACACCTTC
TRBV21-1	.	TRBJ2-2	.	CASSDRGRSTGELFF	TGTGCCAGCAGTGACAGGGGGCGCAGCACCGGGGAGCTGTTTTTT
TRBV4-1	.	TRBJ2-7	few	CASSQAPGYEQYF	TGCGCCAGCAGCCAAGCGCCGGGCTACGAGCAGTACTTC
TRBV14	.	TRBJ1-1	once	CASSQDQFMNTEAFF	TGTGCCAGCAGCCAAGATCAGTTCATGAACACTGAAGCTTTCTTT
TRBV18	TRBD1	TRBJ2-7	.	CASSRDRGDEQYF	TGTGCCAGCTCACGGGACAGGGGGGACGAGCAGTACTTC
TRBV2	.	TRBJ2-7	.	CASSDVWGVSGEQYF	TGTGCCAGCAGTGATGTATGGGGGGTTTCCGGCGAGCAGTACTTC
TRBV30	.	TRBJ2-3	.	CAWSVQSQDTQYF	TGTGCCTGGAGTGTACAGTCACAGGATACGCAGTATTTT
TRBV5-1	.	TRBJ2-5	.	CASSGGAGMGETQYF	TGCGCCAGCAGCGGCGGAGCGGGTATGGGGGAGACCCAGTACTTC
TRBV5-1	TRBD1	TRBJ1-5	.	CASRPGTGSNQPQHF	TGCGCCAGCAGACCTGGGACAGGGAGCAATCAGCCCCAGCATTTT
TRBV3-1/TRBV3-2	.	TRBJ2-7	.	CASSQVRRQFSYEQYF	TGTGCCAGCAGCCAAGTAAGGAGACAGTTCTCCTACGAGCAGTACTTC
TRBV11-2	.	TRBJ1-2	.	CASSLDLAVNYGYTF	TGTGCCAGCAGCTTAGATCTGGCAGTTAACTATGGCTACACCTTC
TRBV6-5	TRBD2	TRBJ2-7	once	CASSYHLAGAYEQYF	TGTGCCAGCAGTTACCATCTAGCGGGAGCCTACGAGCAGTACTTC
TRBV5-4	TRBD1	TRBJ1-3	once	CASSLDVTGTGNTIYF	TGTGCCAGCAGCTTGGATGTGACAGGGACGGGAAACACCATATATTTT